The entry that follows covers one T cell receptor (beta chain) sequence. Trimming pared 4 bases from V and 3 bases from J, leaving 18 bases between. The CDR3 covers 16 residues. The V gene's germline CDR1 is MNHNS and CDR2 SASEGT. Sequencing was performed with immunoSEQ multiplex PCR; in TCRdb, only in-frame clones are kept and a portion is missing. The sample carries about 78,000 clones, about nine tenths recorded once. The data are from a study of blood T cell repertoires in COVID-19. Material: peripheral blood. This sequence originates from an older woman with acute or convalescent COVID-19. V and J are TRBV6-1 and TRBJ1-2; TRBD1 might be the D (5 bases). The CDR3: CASSVKTGSGYYGYTF. CDR3 nucleotide sequence: TGTGCCAGCAGTGTAAAAACAGGATCTGGGTACTATGGCTACACCTTC.